The clone carrying this T cell receptor beta chain was counted at least ten times. Deletions cut 5 bases from V and 1 base from J, with 15 bases between. This CDR3 comprises 15 residues. The germline gives CDR1 MNHNS, CDR2 SASEGT. Via MiXCR, TCRdb re-called the RT-PCR reads, giving one row per CDR3 protein. The table lists hundreds of thousands of distinct CDR3 sequences, 13% to 15% of them singletons, with roughly 4% in the top ten. The TCR was taken from a female donor in good health, serving as a healthy control. The rearrangement uses TRBV6-1 and TRBJ2-7; possibly TRBD1 or TRBD2 for D (5 bases each). The sample was memory CD4+ T cells from blood. CDR3: CASSSPERGSYEQYF. Written as DNA, the CDR3 is TGTGCCAGCAGTTCCCCAGAGAGGGGTTCCTACGAGCAGTACTTC.